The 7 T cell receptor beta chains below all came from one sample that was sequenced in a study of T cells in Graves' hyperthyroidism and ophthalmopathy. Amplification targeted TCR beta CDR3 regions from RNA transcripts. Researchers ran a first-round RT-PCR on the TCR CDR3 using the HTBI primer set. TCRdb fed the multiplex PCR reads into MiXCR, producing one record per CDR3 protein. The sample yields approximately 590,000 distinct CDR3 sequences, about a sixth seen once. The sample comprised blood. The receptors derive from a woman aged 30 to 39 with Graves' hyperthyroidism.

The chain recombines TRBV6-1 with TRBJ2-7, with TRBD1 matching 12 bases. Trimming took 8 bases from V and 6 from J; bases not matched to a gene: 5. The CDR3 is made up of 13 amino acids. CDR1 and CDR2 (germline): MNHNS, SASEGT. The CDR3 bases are TGTGCCAGCTCCCGGGACAGGGGGCCCGAGCAGTACTTC. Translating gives CASSRDRGPEQYF.

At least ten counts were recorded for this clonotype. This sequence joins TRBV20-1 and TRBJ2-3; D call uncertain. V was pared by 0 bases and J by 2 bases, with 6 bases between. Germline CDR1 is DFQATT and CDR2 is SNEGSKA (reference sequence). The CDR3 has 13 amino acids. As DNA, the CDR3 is TGCAGTGCTAGAGAATCCCCCACAGATACGCAGTATTTT. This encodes CSARESPTDTQYF.

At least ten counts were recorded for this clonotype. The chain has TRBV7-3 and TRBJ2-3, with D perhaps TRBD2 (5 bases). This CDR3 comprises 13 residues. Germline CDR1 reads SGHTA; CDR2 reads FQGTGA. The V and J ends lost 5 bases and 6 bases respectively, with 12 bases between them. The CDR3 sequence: CASSRTAEDTQYF. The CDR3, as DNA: TGTGCCAGCAGCCGAACAGCGGAGGATACGCAGTATTTT.

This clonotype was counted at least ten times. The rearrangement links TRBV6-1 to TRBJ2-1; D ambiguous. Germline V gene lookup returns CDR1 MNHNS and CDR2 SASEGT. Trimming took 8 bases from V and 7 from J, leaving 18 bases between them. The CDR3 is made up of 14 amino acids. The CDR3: CASSPLPGGNEQFF. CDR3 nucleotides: TGTGCCAGCTCACCTCTACCGGGTGGGAATGAGCAGTTCTTC.

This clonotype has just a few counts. The CDR3, as DNA: TGTGCCAGCAGCTTAGCGCTCGGAGGGCCGACTTCCTACAATGAGCAGTTCTTC. Its translation: CASSLALGGPTSYNEQFF. The chain links TRBV13 to TRBJ2-1; D might be TRBD2 (6 bases). Trimming took off 1 base at V and 1 base at J, with 17 bases between the two ends. The V gene's germline CDR1 is PRHDT and CDR2 FYEKMQ (reference sequence). The CDR3 covers 18 residues.

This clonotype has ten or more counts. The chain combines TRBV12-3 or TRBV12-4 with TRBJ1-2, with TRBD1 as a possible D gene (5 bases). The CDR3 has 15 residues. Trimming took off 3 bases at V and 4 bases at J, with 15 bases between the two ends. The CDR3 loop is CASSLTERVLYGYTF. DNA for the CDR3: TGTGCCAGCAGTTTGACAGAAAGAGTCCTCTATGGCTACACCTTC.

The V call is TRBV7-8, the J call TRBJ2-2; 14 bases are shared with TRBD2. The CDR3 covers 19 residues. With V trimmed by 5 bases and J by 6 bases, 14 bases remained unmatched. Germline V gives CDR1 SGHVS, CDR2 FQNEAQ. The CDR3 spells CASSPPTSGRVLGPGELFF. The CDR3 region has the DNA TGTGCCAGCAGCCCCCCGACTAGCGGGAGGGTATTGGGGCCCGGGGAGCTGTTTTTT.